The 26 T cell receptor beta chains below all came from one sample that was sequenced in a study of blood T cell repertoires in COVID-19. Repertoires were generated with immunoSEQ multiplex PCR, while TCRdb's copy carries only in-frame clones and drops some. Of tens of thousands of clones in the sample, nearly 90% were seen once. Sequencing was performed on peripheral blood. The receptors were sampled from a woman aged 80 or over with active or convalescent COVID-19.

This chain's CDR3 is CASSVLGSGADTQYF. The CDR3 DNA is TGTGCCAGCAGCGTTTTGGGGAGCGGGGCAGATACGCAGTATTTT. V gene TRBV7-8 combines with J gene TRBJ2-3, with TRBD2 matching 7 bases. In germline, CDR1 is SGHVS, CDR2 FQNEAQ. The CDR3 has 15 amino acids. J lost 4 bases, V lost 5 bases, and 9 bases had no gene match.

The chain is built from TRBV10-3 and TRBJ1-4, with TRBD1 as a possible D gene (5 bases). The CDR3 is 13 residues long. The V gene lost 7 bases and the J gene lost 8 bases, with 14 bases spanning the gap. CDR1 is ENHRY and CDR2 is SYGVKD in the germline V gene. The CDR3 is CAITGDLGEKLFF. The CDR3 bases are TGTGCCATCACGGGGGATTTAGGAGAAAAACTGTTTTTT.

This clone was recorded only once. This chain joins TRBV24-1 and TRBJ1-2; D may be TRBD1 (5 bases). V shed 5 bases and J shed 2 bases, with 8 bases lying between them. This CDR3 spans 13 amino acids. CDR1 and CDR2 (germline): KGHDR, SFDVKD. The CDR3 spells CATSGDSNYGYTF. The DNA of the CDR3 is TGTGCCACCAGTGGTGACAGCAACTATGGCTACACCTTC.

This chain links TRBV5-1 with TRBJ2-1, with 8 positions matching TRBD2. Germline assignment: CDR1 SGHRS and CDR2 YFSETQ. The V segment lost 4 bases and the J segment 4 bases; nucleotides outside the gene matches: 7. The CDR3 consists of 15 residues. DNA for the CDR3: TGCGCCAGCAGCGCATCCGGGACTAGTTACAATGAGCAGTTCTTC. It translates to CASSASGTSYNEQFF.

The rearrangement links TRBV5-4 to TRBJ1-1; 9 bases map to TRBD1. The CDR3 contains 15 residues. The junction had 4 bases not matched to a gene; V was cut back by 2 bases and J by 2 bases. Germline loops: CDR1 SGHNT, CDR2 YYREEE (reference sequence). The CDR3 sequence is CASSFRQGVNTEAFF. CDR3 in DNA: TGTGCCAGCAGCTTCCGACAGGGGGTCAACACTGAAGCTTTCTTT.

The gene calls are TRBV19 and TRBJ1-1, with TRBD1 as a possible D gene (5 bases). The CDR3 runs to 15 residues. Trimming removed 4 bases at V and 1 base at J, with 13 bases between. CDR1 is LNHDA, CDR2 SQIVND, per germline (reference sequence). The CDR3 here is CASSTQGWANTEAFF. The CDR3 DNA follows: TGTGCCAGTAGTACTCAGGGTTGGGCGAACACTGAAGCTTTCTTT. Using reference TRBV19 and TRBJ1-1 for the parts outside the CDR3, the full variable domain is DGGITQSPKYLFRKEGQNVTLSCEQNLNHDAMYWYRQDPGQGLRLIYYSQIVNDFQKGDIAEGYSVSREKKESFPLTVTSAQKNPTAFYLCASSTQGWANTEAFFGQGTRLTVV.

This chain connects TRBV5-1 to TRBJ2-1; 7 nucleotides line up with TRBD1. Germline lookup yields CDR1 SGHRS and CDR2 YFSETQ. This CDR3 is 12 amino acids long. Unmatched junction bases numbered 4, after V lost 7 bases and J lost 6 bases. The CDR3 nucleotides read TGCGCCAGCCGGGCAGGGGGCAATGAGCAGTTCTTC. It translates to CASRAGGNEQFF. The variable domain in full, with the rest retrieved from reference TRBV5-1 and TRBJ2-1, is KAGVTQTPRYLIKTRGQQVTLSCSPISGHRSVSWYQQTPGQGLQFLFEYFSETQRNKGNFPGRFSGRQFSNSRSEMNVSTLELGDSALYLCASRAGGNEQFFGPGTRLTVL.

V gene TRBV7-3 combines with J gene TRBJ1-1; a weak D match, TRBD1 (5 bases). The CDR3 consists of 17 residues. V was pared by 2 bases and J by 0 bases, with 16 bases between. Germline-derived CDR1 and CDR2 are SGHTA and FQGTGA. CDR3 region: CASSLYGNGAMNTEAFF. DNA of the CDR3: TGTGCCAGCAGCTTATATGGGAATGGGGCCATGAACACTGAAGCTTTCTTT.

The chain links TRBV28 to TRBJ2-5, with D tentatively TRBD1 (5 bases). From germline, CDR1 is MDHEN and CDR2 SYDVKM. Trimming removed 6 bases at V and 5 bases at J, with 13 bases between. This CDR3 contains 13 residues. As DNA, the CDR3 is TGTGCCAGCAGACGTGACAGATTTGAGACCCAGTACTTC. Amino acid sequence: CASRRDRFETQYF. The full variable domain, completed using reference TRBV28 and TRBJ2-5, is DVKVTQSSRYLVKRTGEKVFLECVQDMDHENMFWYRQDPGLGLRLIYFSYDVKMKEKGDIPEGYSVSREKKERFSLILESASTNQTSMYLCASRRDRFETQYFGPGTRLLVL.

The chain has TRBV27 and TRBJ2-5, with a weak D call TRBD2 (6 bases). Trimming stripped 7 bases from V and 2 bases from J, with 14 bases between. From germline, CDR1 is MNHEY and CDR2 SMNVEV (reference sequence). The length of the CDR3 is 14 residues. CDR3 DNA sequence: TGTGCCAGCAACCGAGCGGGCCTACAAGAGACCCAGTACTTC. Its translation is CASNRAGLQETQYF.

This clone was picked up one time. This chain connects TRBV10-3 to TRBJ1-3; D is undetermined. The germline V and J ends were trimmed by 3 bases and 4 bases, with 19 bases remaining between them. CDR1 is ENHRY, CDR2 SYGVKD, per germline. The CDR3 has 17 amino acids. The CDR3: CAISDAEEEQKGNTIYF. CDR3 DNA sequence: TGTGCCATCAGTGACGCCGAAGAAGAACAAAAGGGAAACACCATATATTTT.

The V and J genes are TRBV27 and TRBJ2-6; 11 bases align to TRBD1. With 3 bases clipped from V and 4 bases from J, the junction kept 5 bases outside the gene matches. The CDR3 covers 17 residues. Per the germline V gene, CDR1 is MNHEY and CDR2 is SMNVEV (reference sequence). CDR3 coding DNA: TGTGCCAGCAGTTTTGGACAGGGGGCGCTCGGGGCCAACGTCCTGACTTTC. Its translation: CASSFGQGALGANVLTF.

The CDR3: CATSRGDRANEKLFF. CDR3 coding DNA: TGTGCCACCAGCAGAGGAGACAGGGCTAATGAAAAACTGTTTTTT. The chain joins TRBV15 to TRBJ1-4, with 7 bases that match TRBD1. CDR1 and CDR2 from the germline V gene are LNHNV and YYDKDF (reference sequence). The CDR3 is made up of 15 amino acids. Germline trimming cut 1 base from V and 3 bases from J; bases unmatched to any gene: 2.

J is TRBJ2-1 and V is TRBV7-9, with D possibly being TRBD1 (6 bases). The germline V gene has CDR1 SEHNR and CDR2 FQNEAQ (reference sequence). This CDR3 region has 15 residues. Trimming removed 1 base at V and 7 bases at J, with 14 bases between. As DNA, the CDR3 is TGTGCCAGCAGCTTAGACACCGCCAGGGGAAATGAGCAGTTCTTC. Residues: CASSLDTARGNEQFF.

V usage is TRBV27 and J usage is TRBJ1-5; 8 nucleotides match TRBD1. Germline V gives CDR1 MNHEY, CDR2 SMNVEV (reference sequence). V trimming: 6 bases; J trimming: 6 bases; junction bases outside the gene matches: 4. The CDR3 totals 13 residues. Here the CDR3 DNA reads TGTGCCAGCAGCCCGGACAGGGCTCAGCCCCAGCATTTT. Residues: CASSPDRAQPQHF.

The chain couples TRBV6-5 to TRBJ1-2; TRBD1 matches 7 bases. V was pared by 5 bases and J by 2 bases, with 5 bases of the junction left unmatched. CDR1 is MNHEY and CDR2 is SVGAGI in the germline V gene. This CDR3 comprises 14 residues. CDR3 sequence (DNA): TGTGCCAGCAGTAACCCGGGACAGAACTATGGCTACACCTTC. It encodes CASSNPGQNYGYTF.

With respect to this clone: The same CDR3 also results from other DNA sequences found in this sample. J is TRBJ2-7 and V is TRBV5-1, with a tentative D call TRBD2 (5 bases). The ends were cut back, 3 bases at V and 0 bases at J, with 7 bases in the middle. The CDR3 consists of 13 residues. Germline loops: CDR1 SGHRS, CDR2 YFSETQ. This CDR3 reads CASSSGSSYEQYF. As DNA, the CDR3 is TGCGCCAGCAGCTCTGGGAGCTCCTACGAGCAGTACTTC.

The chain employs TRBV7-8 and TRBJ2-7; TRBD1 agrees at 8 bases. The CDR3 spans 16 residues. The germline V gene encodes CDR1 SGHVS and CDR2 FQNEAQ. J was trimmed by 2 bases and V by 5 bases; bases with no gene match: 11. The CDR3 DNA reads as TGTGCCAGCAGCCTCAACGGACAGGGATGGACCTACGAGCAGTACTTC. It specifies CASSLNGQGWTYEQYF.

The V gene is TRBV7-8, the J gene TRBJ1-5; D unclear. The CDR3 totals 16 residues. V was cut by 1 base and J by 0 bases, with 10 bases left in between. Germline V gives CDR1 SGHVS, CDR2 FQNEAQ. CDR3 in DNA: TGTGCCAGCAGCTTAGTCGGAGGGTATAGCAATCAGCCCCAGCATTTT. Translation gives CASSLVGGYSNQPQHF.

CDR3 sequence (DNA): TGTGCCACCAGTGACCCTTCACTAGACGAAAAACTGTTTTTT. Protein: CATSDPSLDEKLFF. V is TRBV24-1 and J is TRBJ1-4; D unresolved. This CDR3 comprises 14 residues. CDR1 and CDR2 from the germline V gene are KGHDR and SFDVKD. V was trimmed by 4 bases and J by 8 bases, leaving 13 bases between them.

The chain is built from TRBV7-6 and TRBJ2-1; 10 bases are shared with TRBD2. Germline CDR1 SGHVS, CDR2 FNYEAQ. Trimming cost V 1 base and J 2 bases; bases outside gene matches: 5. The CDR3 consists of 17 residues. For the CDR3, the DNA is TGTGCCAGCAGCTTAGTGGGACTAGCGTCAACCTACAATGAGCAGTTCTTC. Translated: CASSLVGLASTYNEQFF.

DNA for the CDR3: TGTGCCAGCAGTTTATCGATCGCTAGCGGGAATGAGCAGTTCTTC. Amino acids: CASSLSIASGNEQFF. The rearrangement joins TRBV27 to TRBJ2-1; 8 bases line up with TRBD2. J was trimmed by 7 bases and V by 0 bases; bases with no gene match: 5. From germline, CDR1 is MNHEY and CDR2 SMNVEV (reference sequence). This CDR3 has 15 residues.

The chain is built from TRBV11-3 and TRBJ1-5; 9 bases agree with TRBD1. CDR3 length equals 16 residues. V shed 3 bases and J 6 bases; nucleotides not matched to a gene: 9. The germline gives CDR1 SGHNT, CDR2 YENEEA. As DNA, the CDR3 is TGTGCCAGCAGCTTCAAGGACAGGGGAAGATGTCAGCCCCAGCATTTT. Translating gives CASSFKDRGRCQPQHF.

V usage is TRBV18 and J usage is TRBJ2-4; D may be TRBD1 (7 bases). V shed 7 bases and J shed 3 bases, with 19 bases lying between them. The CDR3 sequence is 16 residues long. Germline-derived CDR1 and CDR2 are KGHSH and LQKENI. This CDR3 reads CASYGTGAGGKNIQYF. CDR3 DNA: TGTGCCAGCTATGGAACAGGGGCCGGGGGCAAAAACATTCAGTACTTC.

The chain is built from TRBV7-2 and TRBJ2-7, with 7 bases fitting TRBD1. The CDR3 covers 15 residues. Germline V gene sequence: CDR1 SGHTA, CDR2 FQGNSA. V was clipped by 5 bases and J by 2 bases; unmatched bases: 9. Here the CDR3 reads CASSGRTGYTYEQYF. In DNA form, the CDR3 reads TGTGCCAGCAGCGGGCGGACAGGATACACCTACGAGCAGTACTTC.

The V and J genes are TRBV19 and TRBJ2-7; 11 bases align to TRBD2. The CDR3 covers 15 residues. The germline gives CDR1 LNHDA, CDR2 SQIVND (reference sequence). V gave up 5 bases and J gave up 6 bases; unmatched junction bases: 9. CDR3 region: CASSLLAGGGGEQYF. Written as DNA, the CDR3 is TGTGCCAGTAGTCTTCTAGCGGGAGGTGGGGGCGAGCAGTACTTC.